The rows below give T cell receptor beta chains drawn from one sample of a study of early stage breast cancer tumors. TCRdb's copy holds only in-frame clones and misses some; the assay was immunoSEQ multiplex PCR. This table holds roughly 9,900 clones, around 66% found once. The specimen sequenced was breast tumor tissue. The origin of the receptors is a person in their sixties with breast cancer. Each CDR3 is given with its conserved first and last residue. The order of the fields is CDR3 DNA, CDR3 protein, J gene, V gene, clone size, D gene. The D gene is left open where the match is weak. Rows may omit the clone size; those that give it use once, few, many or a size class.

TGTGCCAGCAGCTTAGTAGGGGGGCCCTCGGCCGATGAGCAGTTCTTC CASSLVGGPSADEQFF TRBJ2-1 TRBV7-2 . .
TGTGCCAGCTGTTCATGGACGTTCATGAACACTGAAGCTTTCTTT CASCSWTFMNTEAFF TRBJ1-1 TRBV2 . .
TGTGCCAGCAGCAGACTAGCGGGAGGGCACACCGGGGAGCTGTTTTTT CASSRLAGGHTGELFF TRBJ2-2 TRBV7-9 . TRBD2
TGTGCCAGCAGCCAAGAGTCTGGGGCCTATGGCTACACCTTC CASSQESGAYGYTF TRBJ1-2 TRBV14 . .
TGTGCCAGCAGTAGCCGGACTAGCGAATACAATGAGCAGTTCTTC CASSSRTSEYNEQFF TRBJ2-1 TRBV7-2 . TRBD2
TGTGCCAGCAGTTTAAATCCACCCACCTACGAGCAGTACTTC CASSLNPPTYEQYF TRBJ2-7 TRBV28 . .
TGTGCCAGCAGAGACACGAGCTCTGGAAACACCATATATTTT CASRDTSSGNTIYF TRBJ1-3 TRBV27 . .
TGTGCCAGCGGGAGGGGTTATGGCTACACCTTC CASGRGYGYTF TRBJ1-2 TRBV9 . .
TGCGCCAGCAGCTTGGGGCAGGGGAATGAGCAGTTCTTC CASSLGQGNEQFF TRBJ2-1 TRBV5-1 . .
TGTGCCAGTAGTAGAGTGTTAGGGCCCACTGAAGCTTTCTTT CASSRVLGPTEAFF TRBJ1-1 TRBV19 . .
TGTGCCAGCAGTAGGGACAGTAGCACAGATACGCAGTATTTT CASSRDSSTDTQYF TRBJ2-3 TRBV7-3 . TRBD1
TGCGCCAGCAGCCAAGAAGACAGGAATCATCCTGGAAACACCATATATTTT CASSQEDRNHPGNTIYF TRBJ1-3 TRBV4-1 medium-sized .
TGTGCCAGCAGCCAAACCGACCTCGCAGATACGCAGTATTTT CASSQTDLADTQYF TRBJ2-3 TRBV7-6 . .
TGCGCCAGCAGCTTATCGGGGGTTAGCACAGATACGCAGTATTTT CASSLSGVSTDTQYF TRBJ2-3 TRBV5-1 . .
TGTGCCAGCAGACCGGGACAGAATAATTCACCCCTCCACTTT CASRPGQNNSPLHF TRBJ1-6 TRBV11-3 few TRBD1